These 13 T cell receptor beta chains were sequenced from one sample in a study of blood T cell repertoires in COVID-19. Using immunoSEQ multiplex PCR, the repertoire was profiled, and TCRdb retains in-frame clones only, with some absent. The repertoire holds over 85,000 clones, approximately 92% seen once, with around 4% in the top ten. The material sequenced was peripheral blood. These receptors all stem from a man between 18 and 35 years old with acute or convalescent COVID-19.

The rearrangement links TRBV5-1 to TRBJ1-4, with 11 bases matching TRBD1. The germline V gene has CDR1 SGHRS and CDR2 YFSETQ. Trimming cost V 5 bases and J 8 bases; bases outside gene matches: 5. The CDR3 spans 14 residues. CDR3 nucleotides: TGCGCCAGCAGGGTCGGGACAGGGGGAGAAAAACTGTTTTTT. Amino acids: CASRVGTGGEKLFF.

In DNA form, the CDR3 reads TGTGCCAGTTCTCCGGGACAGGGGGGGTCCCACTACGAGCAGTACTTC. Protein product: CASSPGQGGSHYEQYF. The genes are TRBV19 and TRBJ2-7; 11 nucleotides match TRBD1. CDR1 and CDR2 from the germline V gene are LNHDA and SQIVND (reference sequence). The V and J ends lost 8 bases and 3 bases, in that order; junction bases with no gene match: 12. This CDR3 is 16 amino acids long.

The chain is built from TRBV27 and TRBJ2-7, with 12 bases identical to TRBD2. Germline V gene sequence: CDR1 MNHEY, CDR2 SMNVEV (reference sequence). The CDR3 totals 13 residues. Germline trimming cut 8 bases from V and 2 bases from J; bases unmatched to any gene: 1. The CDR3 DNA reads TGTGCCAGCCGACTAGCGGGAGCCTACGAGCAGTACTTC. Protein sequence: CASRLAGAYEQYF.

V usage is TRBV28 and J usage is TRBJ2-2; 7 bases align to TRBD2. Trimming cost V 10 bases and J 4 bases; bases outside gene matches: 9. From germline, CDR1 is MDHEN and CDR2 SYDVKM. CDR3 length: 14 residues. The CDR3 loop reads CAMGPGGSTGELFF. The CDR3 nucleotides read TGTGCCATGGGACCGGGGGGAAGCACCGGGGAGCTGTTTTTT.

As regards this clone: Additional DNA sequences in this sample encode the identical CDR3. This chain uses TRBV29-1 with TRBJ1-3, with 9 bases matching TRBD1. Germline loops: CDR1 SQVTM, CDR2 ANQGSEA. This CDR3 comprises 13 residues. With 7 bases clipped from V and 5 bases from J, the junction kept 6 bases outside the gene matches. The CDR3: CSAKTGGRNTIYF. The CDR3 nucleotides are TGCAGCGCCAAGACAGGGGGAAGAAACACCATATATTTT. Full variable domain (missing parts from reference TRBV29-1 and TRBJ1-3): SAVISQKPSRDICQRGTSLTIQCQVDSQVTMMFWYRQQPGQSLTLIATANQGSEATYESGFVIDKFPISRPNLTFSTLTVSNMSPEDSSIYLCSAKTGGRNTIYFGEGSWLTVV.

The chain has TRBV13 and TRBJ2-7; TRBD2 agrees at 11 bases. The CDR3 has 16 amino acids. Germline CDR1 PRHDT, CDR2 FYEKMQ (reference sequence). The V and J ends lost 5 bases and 5 bases, in that order; junction bases with no gene match: 11. CDR3 nucleotide sequence: TGTGCCAGCAGCCGTCCCCTAGCGGGAGGAAGGAACGAGCAGTACTTC. Translation: CASSRPLAGGRNEQYF.

Comment on this clone: The identical CDR3 is also encoded by other nucleotide sequences in the sample. This chain links TRBV6-5 with TRBJ1-2; TRBD1 matches 12 bases. With 6 bases clipped from V and 7 bases from J, the junction kept 9 bases outside the gene matches. Germline V CDR1 and CDR2: MNHEY, SVGAGI. CDR3 size: 15 residues. The chain's CDR3 is CASRSGTGGAGGYTF. The CDR3, as DNA: TGTGCCAGCAGGTCCGGGACAGGGGGCGCGGGTGGCTACACCTTC.

In this sample, this clone turned up once. This sequence joins TRBV27 and TRBJ2-7, with D possibly being TRBD1 (6 bases). This CDR3 has 14 amino acids. V lost 6 bases to trimming and J lost 3 bases, with 15 bases between them. Germline V gives CDR1 MNHEY, CDR2 SMNVEV (reference sequence). The CDR3 DNA reads TGTGCCAGCAGCCTCCGTCTAGGGGGCTACGAGCAGTACTTC. Its translation is CASSLRLGGYEQYF.

The chain combines TRBV4-1 with TRBJ2-2, with 7 bases lining up with TRBD1. Germline lookup yields CDR1 MGHRA and CDR2 YSYEKL. The CDR3 is 15 residues long. The V and J ends lost 0 bases and 6 bases, in that order; junction bases with no gene match: 4. In nucleotides, the CDR3 is TGCGCCAGCAGCCAAGAAAGGCAGGGGGCCGGGGAGCTGTTTTTT. It encodes CASSQERQGAGELFF.

The chain is built from TRBV5-1 and TRBJ2-3; 8 bases agree with TRBD1. The germline V gene has CDR1 SGHRS and CDR2 YFSETQ. The CDR3 contains 15 residues. With 4 bases clipped from V and 2 bases from J, the junction kept 6 bases outside the gene matches. CDR3 bases: TGCGCCAGCAGCAGAGGACAGGGATTCACAGATACGCAGTATTTT. Amino acids: CASSRGQGFTDTQYF.

This clone was seen a handful of times. The CDR3 spells CASSVGDPTEAFF. The CDR3, as DNA: TGTGCCAGCAGTGTGGGAGACCCCACTGAAGCTTTCTTT. V and J are TRBV27 and TRBJ1-1; no clear D gene. V lost 5 bases and J 4 bases, leaving 11 bases between the germline ends. Germline assignment: CDR1 MNHEY and CDR2 SMNVEV (reference sequence). The CDR3 is made up of 13 amino acids.

The genes are TRBV27 and TRBJ1-2, with D tentatively TRBD1 (5 bases). CDR3 length equals 16 residues. From germline, CDR1 is MNHEY and CDR2 SMNVEV (reference sequence). Trimming pared 4 bases from V and 4 bases from J, leaving 19 bases between. For the CDR3, the DNA is TGTGCCAGCAGTTCTCAACCGGCAGGGAAGGGCTATGGCTACACCTTC. Translation: CASSSQPAGKGYGYTF.

This clone was detected a few times. V usage is TRBV5-1 and J usage is TRBJ2-1; D may be TRBD1 (6 bases). In germline, CDR1 is SGHRS, CDR2 YFSETQ. The germline V and J ends were trimmed by 7 bases and 3 bases, with 14 bases remaining between them. This CDR3 contains 14 residues. This chain's CDR3 is CASADSDSYNEQFF. In DNA form, the CDR3 reads TGCGCCAGCGCCGATTCGGACAGCTACAATGAGCAGTTCTTC.